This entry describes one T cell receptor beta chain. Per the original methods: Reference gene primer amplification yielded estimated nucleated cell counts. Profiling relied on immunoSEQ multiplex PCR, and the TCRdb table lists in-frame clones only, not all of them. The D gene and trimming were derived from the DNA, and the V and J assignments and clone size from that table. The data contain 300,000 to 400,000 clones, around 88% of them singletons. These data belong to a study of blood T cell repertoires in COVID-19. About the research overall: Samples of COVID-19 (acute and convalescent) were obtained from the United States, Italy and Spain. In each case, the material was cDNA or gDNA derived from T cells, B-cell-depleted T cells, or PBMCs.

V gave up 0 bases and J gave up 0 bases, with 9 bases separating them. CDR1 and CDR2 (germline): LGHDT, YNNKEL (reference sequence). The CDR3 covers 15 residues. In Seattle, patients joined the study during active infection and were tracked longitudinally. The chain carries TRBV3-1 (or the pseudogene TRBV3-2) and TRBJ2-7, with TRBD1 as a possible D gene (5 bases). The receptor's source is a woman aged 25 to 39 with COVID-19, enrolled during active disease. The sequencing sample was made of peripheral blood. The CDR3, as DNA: TGTGCCAGCAGCCAAGAAGGGGCAGGCTCCTACGAGCAGTACTTC. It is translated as CASSQEGAGSYEQYF.